A selection of T cell receptor beta chains follows, all from one sample in a study of OX40 agonist ivuxolimab in advanced cancers. Assay: immunoSEQ multiplex PCR; the TCRdb copy retains only in-frame clones and omits some. The table lists approximately 100,000 clones, about 91% of them singletons. Here the sequenced sample was CD4+ or CD8+ T cells sorted from blood, taken in a trial of the OX40 agonist ivuxolimab. All receptors derive from an adult with an advanced solid tumor such as melanoma, head and neck, liver or kidney cancer. CDR3s include the opening cysteine and the closing phenylalanine or tryptophan. The D gene is left open where the match is weak. Only some rows state a clone size, as once, few, many or a class for expanded clones.

TRBJ1-5 NA few TRBV2 TGTGCCAGCAGTGTTCAGGGAGGCAATCAGCCCCAGCATTTT CASSVQGGNQPQHF
TRBJ1-5 NA NA TRBV7-2 TGTGCCAGCAGCTTTTTTTCTCAGCCCCAGCATTTT CASSFFSQPQHF
TRBJ1-5 NA NA TRBV6-5 TGTGCCAGCCGGACAGGCAATCAGCCCCAGCATTTT CASRTGNQPQHF
TRBJ2-7 NA NA TRBV5-5 TGTGCCAGCAGCAACATTAAGCCCTACGAGCAGTACTTC CASSNIKPYEQYF
TRBJ2-2 TRBD1 NA TRBV30 TGTGCCGGTCTGGAGAGGGACAGGCCCGGGGAGCTGTTTTTT CAGLERDRPGELFF
TRBJ2-5 NA NA TRBV7-9 TGTGCCAGCAGCTTACGGCCGGAAGGAGAGACCCAGTACTTC CASSLRPEGETQYF
TRBJ2-3 NA NA TRBV7-2 TGTGCCAGCAGGCGGGACTTGACAGATACGCAGTATTTT CASRRDLTDTQYF
TRBJ2-7 TRBD1 once TRBV7-2 TGTGCCAGCAGCTTAGACAGGGGCACCCCCTACGAGCAGTACTTC CASSLDRGTPYEQYF
TRBJ1-3 TRBD1 NA TRBV7-2 TGTGCCAGCAGCTTATGGGGACAGGGTTCTTACACCATATATTTT CASSLWGQGSYTIYF
TRBJ2-3 TRBD1 NA TRBV7-2 TGTGCCAGCAGCTCTAAGACAGGGACAGATACGCAGTATTTT CASSSKTGTDTQYF
TRBJ2-5 NA NA TRBV11-3 TGTGCCAGCAGCCCCGGGACCGTCGGGACCCAGTACTTC CASSPGTVGTQYF
TRBJ2-7 TRBD1 NA TRBV6-5 TGTGCCAGCATTTTGACAGGGTCAGCCTACGAGCAGTACTTC CASILTGSAYEQYF
TRBJ2-2 TRBD1 NA TRBV2 TGTGCCAGCAGTGAAAGGGGGCGCAACACCGGGGAGCTGTTTTTT CASSERGRNTGELFF
TRBJ1-2 NA NA TRBV6-1 TGTGCCAGCATCCAGGGGTCCTATGGCTACACCTTC CASIQGSYGYTF
TRBJ2-2 TRBD2 NA TRBV4-2 TGTGCCAGCAGCCAAGATGCGGGAGCCTACCGGGGTGAAGCGGTTTTT CASSQDAGAYRGEAVF
TRBJ2-5 NA NA TRBV5-8 TGTGCCAGCAGCTTAGGGAGGCTAGAACAAGAGACCCAGTACTTC CASSLGRLEQETQYF
TRBJ2-7 NA NA TRBV20-1 TGCAGTGCCACACAGGGTTTCGAGCAGTACTTC CSATQGFEQYF
TRBJ2-2 TRBD2 NA TRBV28 TGTGCCAGCAGTTTGGCGGGAGGGATCGGGGAGCTGTTTTTT CASSLAGGIGELFF